The rows below give T cell receptor beta chains drawn from one sample of a study of OX40 agonist ivuxolimab in advanced cancers. Libraries were prepared by immunoSEQ multiplex PCR; TCRdb keeps only in-frame clonotypes and omits some of them. The sample has 110,000 or so clones; roughly 90% are singletons. The specimen comprised CD4+ or CD8+ T cells sorted from blood, sampled in a trial of the OX40 agonist ivuxolimab. These receptors were taken from an adult with an advanced solid tumor such as melanoma, head and neck, liver or kidney cancer. CDR3s include the opening cysteine and the closing phenylalanine or tryptophan. The D gene is left open where the match is weak. Rows give clone size only sometimes, using once, few, many, or a class for an expanded clone.

j_gene | abundance | v_gene | d_gene | CDR3nt | CDR3aa
TRBJ2-2 | - | TRBV4-1 | - | TGCGCCAGCAGCCTGGGTCGAACCGGGGAGCTGTTTTTT | CASSLGRTGELFF
TRBJ1-2 | - | TRBV5-6 | - | TGTGCCAGCAGCACGGGGGAACAGGGCAGCTATGGCTACACCTTC | CASSTGEQGSYGYTF
TRBJ2-1 | once | TRBV5-1 | - | TGCGCCAGCAGCTCCCCGGGTAGCTCCTACAATGAGCAGTTCTTC | CASSSPGSSYNEQFF
TRBJ1-2 | - | TRBV18 | - | TGTGCCAGCTCACCGGGGGAAAACTATGGCTACACCTTC | CASSPGENYGYTF
TRBJ2-7 | few | TRBV20-1 | - | TGCAGTGCTAGCGTTATCCACGAGCAGTACTTC | CSASVIHEQYF
TRBJ2-3 | - | TRBV11-1 | TRBD2 | TGTGCCAGCAGCATCGAAGTAGCGGGAGTGATGGATACGCAGTATTTT | CASSIEVAGVMDTQYF
TRBJ1-1 | - | TRBV5-4 | - | TGTGCCAGCAGCATGGGACATACACTCACTGAAGCTTTCTTT | CASSMGHTLTEAFF
TRBJ1-1 | - | TRBV18 | TRBD1 | TGTGCCAGCGGACAGGGCTTGAACACTGAAGCTTTCTTT | CASGQGLNTEAFF
TRBJ1-2 | - | TRBV25-1 | - | TGTGCCACTAGGGGTGGAGGATTGCACTATGGCTACACCTTC | CATRGGGLHYGYTF
TRBJ2-5 | - | TRBV19 | TRBD1 | TGTGCCAGTAGTGTCAACCAGGGGGCGCGGGGGACCCAGTACTTC | CASSVNQGARGTQYF
TRBJ2-1 | - | TRBV18 | TRBD2 | TGTGCCAGCTCACGGGCGGGGGTCTCCTACAATGAGCAGTTCTTC | CASSRAGVSYNEQFF
TRBJ1-5 | - | TRBV18 | TRBD1 | TGTGCCAGCTCACCTACAGGGGGCACAAGCAATCAGCCCCAGCATTTT | CASSPTGGTSNQPQHF